The source of this T cell receptor (beta chain) is a study of identifying expanded T cells in peripheral blood. No infections or other immune events were documented during collection. Notes on this clone: Its antigen is undetermined.

Whole-study findings and limits: Roughly 2-week clone count variance significantly increased as total template count grew.

Repertoires were generated with immunoSEQ multiplex PCR, while TCRdb's copy carries only in-frame clones and drops some. The sample lists 90,000 to 100,000 clones, roughly 90% occurring once. The CDR3 is 12 amino acids. V was clipped by 2 bases and J by 2 bases, with 4 bases between them. In germline, CDR1 is MDHEN, CDR2 SYDVKM. This clonotype originated in a person aged 18 to 75 in good health. Sequenced material: blood. The chain joins TRBV28 to TRBJ2-7, with D unclear. CDR3 in amino acids: CASSLRTYEQYF. In DNA form, the CDR3 reads TGTGCCAGCAGTTTACGAACCTACGAGCAGTACTTC.